This T cell receptor (beta chain) is drawn from a study of T cell responses to AZD1222 COVID-19 vaccine. On the study more broadly: Pooled together were second doses at about 4 or about 12 weeks.

The CDR3 extends over 15 amino acids. Germline CDR1 reads PRHDT; CDR2 reads FYEKMQ (reference sequence). V trimming: 5 bases; J trimming: 3 bases; junction bases outside the gene matches: 5. Profiling relied on immunoSEQ multiplex PCR, and the TCRdb table lists in-frame clones only, not all of them. The repertoire holds approximately 73,000 clones, roughly four fifths seen once, with 2.5% to 3% in the top ten. V and J are TRBV13 and TRBJ2-2, with 8 positions matching TRBD2. Sample: peripheral blood, taken on day 0 of AZD1222 vaccination. The clonotype was recovered from an adult in good health. CDR3 region: CASSEAGEDTGELFF. For the CDR3, the DNA is TGTGCCAGCAGCGAAGCGGGGGAGGACACCGGGGAGCTGTTTTTT.